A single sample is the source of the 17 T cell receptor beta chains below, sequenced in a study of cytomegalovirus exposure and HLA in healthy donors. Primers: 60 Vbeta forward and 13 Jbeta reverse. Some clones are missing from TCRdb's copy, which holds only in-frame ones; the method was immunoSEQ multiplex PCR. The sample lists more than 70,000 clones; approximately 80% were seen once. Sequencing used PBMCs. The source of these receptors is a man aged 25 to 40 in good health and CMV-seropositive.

The DNA for the CDR3 is TGCGCCAGCAGCTACTCTCGAGAGGAGCAGTACTTC. Its protein is CASSYSREEQYF. V usage is TRBV5-1 and J usage is TRBJ2-7, with D unresolved. V shed 3 bases and J shed 7 bases, with 11 bases lying between them. CDR1 and CDR2 from the germline V gene are SGHRS and YFSETQ. There are 12 residues in the CDR3.

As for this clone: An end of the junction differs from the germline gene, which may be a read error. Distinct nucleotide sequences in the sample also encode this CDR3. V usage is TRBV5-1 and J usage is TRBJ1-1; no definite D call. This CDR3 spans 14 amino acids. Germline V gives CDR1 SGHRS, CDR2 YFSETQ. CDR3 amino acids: CASLADIWNTEAFF. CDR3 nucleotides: TGCGCCAGCCTCGCCGACATCTGGAACACTGAAGCCTTCTTT.

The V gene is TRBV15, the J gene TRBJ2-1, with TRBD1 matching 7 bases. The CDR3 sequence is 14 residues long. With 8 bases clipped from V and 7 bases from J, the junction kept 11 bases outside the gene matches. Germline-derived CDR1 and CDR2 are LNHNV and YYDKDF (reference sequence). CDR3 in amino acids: CATLRGREANEQFF. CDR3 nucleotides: TGTGCCACCTTGAGGGGGCGAGAGGCAAATGAGCAGTTCTTC.

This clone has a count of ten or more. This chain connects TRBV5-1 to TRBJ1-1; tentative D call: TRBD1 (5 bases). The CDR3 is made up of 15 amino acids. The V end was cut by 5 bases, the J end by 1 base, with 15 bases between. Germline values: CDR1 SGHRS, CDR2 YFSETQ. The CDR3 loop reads CASSTGRVGNTEAFF. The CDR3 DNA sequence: TGCGCCAGCAGTACAGGCAGGGTGGGGAACACTGAAGCTTTCTTT.

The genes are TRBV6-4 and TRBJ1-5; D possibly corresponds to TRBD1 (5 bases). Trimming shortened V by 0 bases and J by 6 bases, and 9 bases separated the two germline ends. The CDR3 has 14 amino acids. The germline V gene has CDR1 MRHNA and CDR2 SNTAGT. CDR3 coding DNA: TGTGCCAGCAGTGACTCGCCCGGGGGTCAGCCCCAGCATTTT. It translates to CASSDSPGGQPQHF.

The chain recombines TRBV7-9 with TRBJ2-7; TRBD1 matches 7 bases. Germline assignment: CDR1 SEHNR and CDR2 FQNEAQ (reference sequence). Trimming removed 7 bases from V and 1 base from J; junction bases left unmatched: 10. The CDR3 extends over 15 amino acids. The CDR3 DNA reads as TGTGCCAGCACCCTGACAGGGCGTAATTCCTACGAGCAGTACTTC. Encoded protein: CASTLTGRNSYEQYF.

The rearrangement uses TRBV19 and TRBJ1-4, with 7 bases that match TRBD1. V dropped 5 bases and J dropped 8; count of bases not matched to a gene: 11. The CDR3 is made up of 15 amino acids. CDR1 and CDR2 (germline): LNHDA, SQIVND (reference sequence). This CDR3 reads CASSVIRGSEEKLFF. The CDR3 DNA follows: TGTGCCAGTAGTGTAATCAGGGGGAGTGAGGAAAAACTGTTTTTT.

The CDR3 protein is CASSFGQGVEQYF. The CDR3 DNA sequence: TGTGCCAGCAGCTTCGGACAGGGCGTCGAGCAGTACTTC. This chain uses TRBV7-2 with TRBJ2-5, with 8 bases matching TRBD1. The end of the DNA aligns better with TRBJ2-7, so the J call may be wrong. CDR1 and CDR2 (germline): SGHTA, FQGNSA. CDR3 length: 13 residues.

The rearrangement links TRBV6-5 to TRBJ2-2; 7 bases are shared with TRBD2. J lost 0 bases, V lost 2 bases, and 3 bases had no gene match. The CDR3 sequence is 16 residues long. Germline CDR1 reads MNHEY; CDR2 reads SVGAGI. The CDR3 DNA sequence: TGTGCCAGCAGTTACCCAGGGACTACGAACACCGGGGAGCTGTTTTTT. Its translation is CASSYPGTTNTGELFF.

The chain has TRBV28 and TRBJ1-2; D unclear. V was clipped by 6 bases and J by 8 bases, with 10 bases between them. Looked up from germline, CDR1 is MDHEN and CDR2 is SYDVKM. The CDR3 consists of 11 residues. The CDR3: CASSPSYGYTF. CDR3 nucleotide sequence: TGTGCCAGCAGCCCCTCCTACGGCTACACCTTC.

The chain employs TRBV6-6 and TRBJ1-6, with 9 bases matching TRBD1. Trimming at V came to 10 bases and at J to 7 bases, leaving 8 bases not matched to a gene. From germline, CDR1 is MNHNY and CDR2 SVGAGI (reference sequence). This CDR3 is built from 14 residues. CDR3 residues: CATTRDRANSPLHF. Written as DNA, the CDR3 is TGTGCCACCACGCGGGACAGGGCCAATTCACCCCTCCACTTT.

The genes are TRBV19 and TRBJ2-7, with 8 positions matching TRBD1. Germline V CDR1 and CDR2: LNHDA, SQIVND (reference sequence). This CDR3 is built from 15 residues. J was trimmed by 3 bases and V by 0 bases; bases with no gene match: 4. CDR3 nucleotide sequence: TGTGCCAGTAGTATAGAAGGGACAGGCTTCTACGAGCAGTACTTC. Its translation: CASSIEGTGFYEQYF.

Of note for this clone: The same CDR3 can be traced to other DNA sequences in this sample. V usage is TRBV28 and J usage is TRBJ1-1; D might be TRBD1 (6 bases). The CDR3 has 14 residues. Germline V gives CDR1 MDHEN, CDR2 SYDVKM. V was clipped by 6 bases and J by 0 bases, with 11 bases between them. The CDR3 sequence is CASSLTGLNTEAFF. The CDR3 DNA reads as TGTGCCAGCAGCCTGACAGGATTGAACACTGAAGCTTTCTTT.

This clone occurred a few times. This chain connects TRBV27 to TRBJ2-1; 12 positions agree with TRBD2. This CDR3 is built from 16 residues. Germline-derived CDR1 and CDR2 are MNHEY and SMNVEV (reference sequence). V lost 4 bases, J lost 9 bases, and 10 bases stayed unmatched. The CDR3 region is CASSSLMASGRVEQFF. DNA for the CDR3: TGTGCCAGCAGTTCCCTCATGGCTAGCGGGAGGGTTGAGCAGTTCTTC.

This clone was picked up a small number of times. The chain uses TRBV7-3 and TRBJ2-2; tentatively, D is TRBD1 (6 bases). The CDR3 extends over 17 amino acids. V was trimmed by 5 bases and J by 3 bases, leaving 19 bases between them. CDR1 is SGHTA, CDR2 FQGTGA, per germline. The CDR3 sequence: CASSPTPQGYDTGELFF. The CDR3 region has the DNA TGTGCCAGCAGCCCAACACCGCAGGGGTACGACACCGGGGAGCTGTTTTTT. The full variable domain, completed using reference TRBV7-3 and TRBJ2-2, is GAGVSQTPSNKVTEKGKYVELRCDPISGHTALYWYRQSLGQGPEFLIYFQGTGAADDSGLPNDRFFAVRPEGSVSTLKIQRTERGDSAVYLCASSPTPQGYDTGELFFGEGSRLTVL.

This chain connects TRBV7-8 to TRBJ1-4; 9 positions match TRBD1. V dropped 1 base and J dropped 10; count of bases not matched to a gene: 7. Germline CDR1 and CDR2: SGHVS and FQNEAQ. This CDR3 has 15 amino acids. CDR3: CASSLGDRAKGKLFF. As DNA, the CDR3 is TGTGCCAGCAGCTTAGGGGACAGGGCGAAGGGAAAACTGTTTTTT.

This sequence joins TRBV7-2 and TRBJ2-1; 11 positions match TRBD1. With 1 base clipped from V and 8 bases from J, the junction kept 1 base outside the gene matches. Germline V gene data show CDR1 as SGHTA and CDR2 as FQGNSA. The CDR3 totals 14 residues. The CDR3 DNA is TGTGCCAGCAGCTTAGGGACAGGGGGCGATGAGCAGTTCTTC. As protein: CASSLGTGGDEQFF.